These T cell receptor beta chains were read from a single sample in a study of graft-versus-host responses after intestinal transplantation. These receptors lack a known antigen. Method: immunoSEQ multiplex PCR; TCRdb's copy keeps in-frame clones and lacks some. The sample includes roughly 90,000 clones, 80% to 95% seen only once; the top ten take 0.3% to 0.35%. This material consisted of unstimulated CD4+ T cells sorted from spleen or lymph node cells, taken before transplant. The receptors derive from a human donor who was the organ donor for an intestinal transplant. CDR3s include the opening cysteine and the closing phenylalanine or tryptophan. A D gene is named only where the DNA matches it firmly. Expanded clones get a size class; other rows say once, few or many, or leave the size out.

d_gene: TRBD2; abundance: .; v_gene: TRBV5-1; j_gene: TRBJ2-1; CDR3nt: TGCGCCAGCAGCGCCGTAGGACTAGCCTACAATGAGCAGTTCTTC; CDR3aa: CASSAVGLAYNEQFF
d_gene: TRBD1; abundance: .; v_gene: TRBV15; j_gene: TRBJ1-5; CDR3nt: TGTGCCACCAGCAGAGATCGGGTAGAGGGGGCTGATCAGCCCCAGCATTTT; CDR3aa: CATSRDRVEGADQPQHF
d_gene: .; abundance: once; v_gene: TRBV20-1; j_gene: TRBJ2-1; CDR3nt: TGCAGTGCCGCCCCGGAGAATGAGCAGTTCTTC; CDR3aa: CSAAPENEQFF
d_gene: .; abundance: .; v_gene: TRBV7-9; j_gene: TRBJ1-2; CDR3nt: TGTGCCAGCAGCACCCAGGGATATGGCTACACCTTC; CDR3aa: CASSTQGYGYTF
d_gene: TRBD2; abundance: once; v_gene: TRBV5-1; j_gene: TRBJ2-2; CDR3nt: TGCGCCAGCAGCTTGGGAAGTAGCGGGGGATTCGGGGAGCTGTTTTTT; CDR3aa: CASSLGSSGGFGELFF
d_gene: .; abundance: .; v_gene: TRBV11-3; j_gene: TRBJ1-1; CDR3nt: TGTGCCAGCAGCTTAGGGCACACGAACACTGAAGCTTTCTTT; CDR3aa: CASSLGHTNTEAFF
d_gene: TRBD2; abundance: .; v_gene: TRBV6-6; j_gene: TRBJ2-2; CDR3nt: TGTGCCAGCAGTCTGTCCGGGGGGTTCGGGGAGCTGTTTTTT; CDR3aa: CASSLSGGFGELFF
d_gene: .; abundance: .; v_gene: TRBV5-4; j_gene: TRBJ2-2; CDR3nt: TGTGCCAGCAGCTTGGGTCTAGGAGAGGGCACCGGGGAGCTGTTTTTT; CDR3aa: CASSLGLGEGTGELFF
d_gene: TRBD2; abundance: .; v_gene: TRBV11-3; j_gene: TRBJ2-1; CDR3nt: TGTGCCAGCAGCTTAGGACTAGCGGGGGGAATAACCTACAATGAGCAGTTCTTC; CDR3aa: CASSLGLAGGITYNEQFF
d_gene: TRBD1; abundance: .; v_gene: TRBV4-1; j_gene: TRBJ1-5; CDR3nt: TGCGCCAGCAGCCAAGATCTAAAGGGGGCTCAGCCCCAGCATTTT; CDR3aa: CASSQDLKGAQPQHF
d_gene: .; abundance: .; v_gene: TRBV28; j_gene: TRBJ2-1; CDR3nt: TGTGCCAGCAGTTTATGGACAGACAACAATGAGCAGTTCTTC; CDR3aa: CASSLWTDNNEQFF
d_gene: TRBD1; abundance: .; v_gene: TRBV19; j_gene: TRBJ2-7; CDR3nt: TGTGCCAGTAGAAGGGACAGGGGAAACTACGAGCAGTACTTC; CDR3aa: CASRRDRGNYEQYF
d_gene: TRBD1; abundance: .; v_gene: TRBV20-1; j_gene: TRBJ1-2; CDR3nt: TGCAGTGGACAGGGGGCTTATGGCTACACCTTC; CDR3aa: CSGQGAYGYTF
d_gene: .; abundance: .; v_gene: TRBV6-1; j_gene: TRBJ2-3; CDR3nt: TGTGCCAGCAGTGAACGGGGAGATACGCAGTATTTT; CDR3aa: CASSERGDTQYF
d_gene: .; abundance: .; v_gene: TRBV6-6; j_gene: TRBJ2-1; CDR3nt: TGTGCCAGCAGTGTCTTCAATGAGCAGTTCTTC; CDR3aa: CASSVFNEQFF
d_gene: .; abundance: .; v_gene: TRBV5-6; j_gene: TRBJ2-1; CDR3nt: TGTGCCAGCAGCTTGCGGCAGGGCTACAATGAGCAGTTCTTC; CDR3aa: CASSLRQGYNEQFF
d_gene: .; abundance: once; v_gene: TRBV6-5; j_gene: TRBJ1-3; CDR3nt: TGTGCCAGCAGTTACTCGTCAGGCACTTCTGGAAACACCATATATTTT; CDR3aa: CASSYSSGTSGNTIYF
d_gene: TRBD1; abundance: .; v_gene: TRBV5-1; j_gene: TRBJ2-7; CDR3nt: TGCGCCAGCAGCTTGAGCGCCCTAACAGGGGGCGAGCAGTACTTC; CDR3aa: CASSLSALTGGEQYF
d_gene: TRBD2; abundance: .; v_gene: TRBV6-1; j_gene: TRBJ2-1; CDR3nt: TGTGCCAGCAGACAGGAACGACTAGCGGGCAATGAGCAGTTCTTC; CDR3aa: CASRQERLAGNEQFF
d_gene: TRBD1; abundance: .; v_gene: TRBV19; j_gene: TRBJ1-2; CDR3nt: TGTGCCAGTAGTACTGGCCTACCGGGACAGTATGGCTACACCTTC; CDR3aa: CASSTGLPGQYGYTF
d_gene: .; abundance: .; v_gene: TRBV7-9; j_gene: TRBJ2-7; CDR3nt: TGTGCCAGCAGCTCTCCGACTAGGGCCTACGAGCAGTACTTC; CDR3aa: CASSSPTRAYEQYF
d_gene: TRBD2; abundance: .; v_gene: TRBV5-1; j_gene: TRBJ2-3; CDR3nt: TGCGCCAGCAGCTTGGCCGGTGGTAGCGGGGGGGCTCTTGCAGCTGATACGCAGTATTTT; CDR3aa: CASSLAGGSGGALAADTQYF
d_gene: TRBD1; abundance: .; v_gene: TRBV4-1; j_gene: TRBJ1-2; CDR3nt: TGCGCCAGCAGCCCTAGGGACAGGGAAGCGGGTGGCTACACCTTC; CDR3aa: CASSPRDREAGGYTF
d_gene: TRBD2; abundance: .; v_gene: TRBV15; j_gene: TRBJ2-7; CDR3nt: TGTGCCACCAGCAGCCACTATGGGCTAGCGGGGGGCTCCTACGAGCAGTACTTC; CDR3aa: CATSSHYGLAGGSYEQYF
d_gene: TRBD2; abundance: .; v_gene: TRBV18; j_gene: TRBJ2-3; CDR3nt: TGTGCCAGCTCACCATTTGATCTAGCGGGAGGGCCGGGAGATACGCAGTATTTT; CDR3aa: CASSPFDLAGGPGDTQYF
d_gene: .; abundance: .; v_gene: TRBV29-1; j_gene: TRBJ2-5; CDR3nt: TGCAGCGTTGGACACCCACGGGGGTTCTCGGAGACCCAGTACTTC; CDR3aa: CSVGHPRGFSETQYF
d_gene: .; abundance: .; v_gene: TRBV19; j_gene: TRBJ1-3; CDR3nt: TGTGCCAGTAGAAATGGAGGACTCCTCTCTGGAAACACCATATATTTT; CDR3aa: CASRNGGLLSGNTIYF
d_gene: .; abundance: .; v_gene: TRBV19; j_gene: TRBJ2-7; CDR3nt: TGTGCCAGTTCGAGACTTTACCCCTCCTACGAGCAGTACTTC; CDR3aa: CASSRLYPSYEQYF
d_gene: .; abundance: once; v_gene: TRBV28; j_gene: TRBJ1-1; CDR3nt: TGTGCCAGCAGGCTCAGCAGGGATGTCTCTGAAGCTTTCTTT; CDR3aa: CASRLSRDVSEAFF
d_gene: .; abundance: .; v_gene: TRBV5-1; j_gene: TRBJ2-7; CDR3nt: TGCGCCAGCAGCTTGGCCGGGACAACCAGCCTTTACGAGCAGTACTTC; CDR3aa: CASSLAGTTSLYEQYF
d_gene: TRBD1; abundance: .; v_gene: TRBV5-8; j_gene: TRBJ1-1; CDR3nt: TGTGCCAGCAGCTTGGCGGGGGGACAGGGCCAGAAAGCTTTCTTT; CDR3aa: CASSLAGGQGQKAFF
d_gene: TRBD2; abundance: .; v_gene: TRBV7-3; j_gene: TRBJ2-1; CDR3nt: TGTGCCAGCAGCGATAGCGGGGGGGAGTACAATGAGCAGTTCTTC; CDR3aa: CASSDSGGEYNEQFF
d_gene: TRBD1; abundance: .; v_gene: TRBV19; j_gene: TRBJ2-2; CDR3nt: TGTGCCAGTAGACCCCTTCACAGGGGGAGAGACACCGGGGAGCTGTTTTTT; CDR3aa: CASRPLHRGRDTGELFF
d_gene: .; abundance: .; v_gene: TRBV30; j_gene: TRBJ2-3; CDR3nt: TGTGCCTGGAGCAGGGGTCGGGAAGATACGCAGTATTTT; CDR3aa: CAWSRGREDTQYF
d_gene: TRBD2; abundance: .; v_gene: TRBV5-1; j_gene: TRBJ2-7; CDR3nt: TGCGCCAGCAGCTCCATTAGCGGGAGGGCCATGTCCGAGCAGTACTTC; CDR3aa: CASSSISGRAMSEQYF
d_gene: .; abundance: .; v_gene: TRBV21-1; j_gene: TRBJ1-3; CDR3nt: TGTGCCAGCAGCTCGGACAGGGGGCCTGGAAACACCATATATTTT; CDR3aa: CASSSDRGPGNTIYF
d_gene: TRBD2; abundance: .; v_gene: TRBV5-1; j_gene: TRBJ2-3; CDR3nt: TGCGCCAGCAGCTTGGACCCGACTAGCGGGAGGGATACGCAGTATTTT; CDR3aa: CASSLDPTSGRDTQYF
d_gene: TRBD1; abundance: .; v_gene: TRBV18; j_gene: TRBJ2-7; CDR3nt: TGTGCCAGCTCACCGGGACAGGGGGCCTCCTACGAGCAGTACTTC; CDR3aa: CASSPGQGASYEQYF
d_gene: .; abundance: .; v_gene: TRBV11-2; j_gene: TRBJ2-6; CDR3nt: TGTGCCAGCAGCCAGTGGAGCTCTGGGGCCAACGTCCTGACTTTC; CDR3aa: CASSQWSSGANVLTF
d_gene: .; abundance: .; v_gene: TRBV11-3; j_gene: TRBJ2-4; CDR3nt: TGTGCCAGCAGCTCCTCCTCCCTGGCCAAAAACATTCAGTACTTC; CDR3aa: CASSSSSLAKNIQYF
d_gene: TRBD1; abundance: .; v_gene: TRBV5-1; j_gene: TRBJ2-5; CDR3nt: TGCGCCAGCAACTGGGGTGGGACAGGGAAAGAGACCCAGTACTTC; CDR3aa: CASNWGGTGKETQYF
d_gene: .; abundance: .; v_gene: TRBV6-1; j_gene: TRBJ2-5; CDR3nt: TGTGCCAGCAGGCGTCACAGGGAAGAGACCCAGTACTTC; CDR3aa: CASRRHREETQYF
d_gene: .; abundance: .; v_gene: TRBV27; j_gene: TRBJ1-1; CDR3nt: TGTGCCAGCAGCCCGTCGCGGGGACTCATGAACACTGAAGCTTTCTTT; CDR3aa: CASSPSRGLMNTEAFF
d_gene: .; abundance: .; v_gene: TRBV15; j_gene: TRBJ2-5; CDR3nt: TGTGCCACCAGCAGAGAGGCCTTGGCAGGGGCAGAGACCCAGTACTTC; CDR3aa: CATSREALAGAETQYF
d_gene: TRBD1; abundance: .; v_gene: TRBV9; j_gene: TRBJ2-1; CDR3nt: TGTGCCAGCAGCGTGACAGGGGTGAGTTACAATGAGCAGTTCTTC; CDR3aa: CASSVTGVSYNEQFF
d_gene: TRBD2; abundance: .; v_gene: TRBV2; j_gene: TRBJ2-7; CDR3nt: TGTGCCAGCCTCGACGATCTAGCGGGAGGGTGGGCCTACGAGCAGTACTTC; CDR3aa: CASLDDLAGGWAYEQYF
d_gene: .; abundance: .; v_gene: TRBV6-1; j_gene: TRBJ2-5; CDR3nt: TGTGCCAGCATAGGAGGACTTGTTCAAGAGACCCAGTACTTC; CDR3aa: CASIGGLVQETQYF
d_gene: .; abundance: .; v_gene: TRBV21-1; j_gene: TRBJ1-2; CDR3nt: TGTGCCAGCAGCAAGGGTGAGGGGGCCAACTATGGCTACACCTTC; CDR3aa: CASSKGEGANYGYTF
d_gene: .; abundance: .; v_gene: TRBV6-5; j_gene: TRBJ1-2; CDR3nt: TGTGCCAGCAGTTACCAATTCGGGGGGGCTAACTATGGCTACACCTTC; CDR3aa: CASSYQFGGANYGYTF
d_gene: .; abundance: once; v_gene: TRBV19; j_gene: TRBJ2-1; CDR3nt: TGTGCCAGTAGTACTGGACTAACGAGCTCCTACAATGAGCAGTTCTTC; CDR3aa: CASSTGLTSSYNEQFF
d_gene: .; abundance: .; v_gene: TRBV2; j_gene: TRBJ1-6; CDR3nt: TGTGCCAGCAGTGAAGGGGCCCCCCTCCACTTT; CDR3aa: CASSEGAPLHF
d_gene: TRBD2; abundance: few; v_gene: TRBV19; j_gene: TRBJ2-3; CDR3nt: TGTGCCAGTAGTGCTCTAGCGGGAGTGGGGGATACGCAGTATTTT; CDR3aa: CASSALAGVGDTQYF
d_gene: TRBD1; abundance: once; v_gene: TRBV19; j_gene: TRBJ1-5; CDR3nt: TGTGCCAGTAGTATAGATCCCCTAGGACAGGGGTATAGCAATCAGCCCCAGCATTTT; CDR3aa: CASSIDPLGQGYSNQPQHF
d_gene: TRBD2; abundance: .; v_gene: TRBV7-2; j_gene: TRBJ2-2; CDR3nt: TGTGCCAGCAGCTTAGCCGGGCGCCGTGGACTAGCGGGGGACACCGGGGAGCTGTTTTTT; CDR3aa: CASSLAGRRGLAGDTGELFF
d_gene: .; abundance: .; v_gene: TRBV30; j_gene: TRBJ1-2; CDR3nt: TGTGCCTGGAGCCAAAATCGGGGGGCATCAAACTATGGCTACACCTTC; CDR3aa: CAWSQNRGASNYGYTF
d_gene: TRBD1; abundance: .; v_gene: TRBV30; j_gene: TRBJ1-3; CDR3nt: TGTGCCTGGACACAGGGGTTGGCTGGAAACACCATATATTTT; CDR3aa: CAWTQGLAGNTIYF
d_gene: TRBD1; abundance: .; v_gene: TRBV29-1; j_gene: TRBJ1-2; CDR3nt: TGCAGCGTTAGGACAGGGGACTATGGCTACACCTTC; CDR3aa: CSVRTGDYGYTF